Following are 22 T cell receptor beta chains from one sample sequenced in a study of T cell clones after liver transplantation. The data were produced by immunoSEQ multiplex PCR, yet TCRdb's version contains in-frame clones alone and is incomplete. The profile covers about 72,000 clones, with around 90% appearing a single time and roughly 3% taken by the ten largest. This sample comprised CD4+ T cells from blood, obtained before liver transplant. The receptors were gathered from a human donor who received a liver transplant.

The chain uses TRBV12-5 and TRBJ2-5, with TRBD1 as a possible D gene (5 bases). Per germline, CDR1 LGHNT and CDR2 FRNRAP. V gave up 4 bases and J gave up 4 bases, with 13 bases separating them. CDR3 length equals 14 residues. The CDR3 here is CASGSGHLRETQYF. The CDR3 DNA is TGTGCTAGTGGTTCCGGACATCTTAGAGAGACCCAGTACTTC.

The chain couples TRBV7-3 to TRBJ2-4, with 7 bases identical to TRBD1. Per the germline V gene, CDR1 is SGHTA and CDR2 is FQGTGA. V lost 10 bases to trimming and J lost 8 bases; unmatched junction nucleotides: 17. The CDR3 has 15 residues. The DNA for the CDR3 is TGTGCCACCCCGGGACAGTTCCGCCAGAGGTACATTCAGTACTTC. Its translation is CATPGQFRQRYIQYF. Looking up the rest from reference TRBV7-3 and TRBJ2-4 gives the full variable domain: GAGVSQTPSNKVTEKGKYVELRCDPISGHTALYWYRQSLGQGPEFLIYFQGTGAADDSGLPNDRFFAVRPEGSVSTLKIQRTERGDSAVYLCATPGQFRQRYIQYFGAGTRLSVL.

This rearrangement joins TRBV10-3 to TRBJ2-1; 10 nucleotides match TRBD2. Trimming took 4 bases from V and 5 from J; bases not matched to a gene: 5. There are 15 residues in the CDR3. Germline-derived CDR1 and CDR2 are ENHRY and SYGVKD. CDR3 sequence (DNA): TGTGCCATCAGTGGGGCTAGCGGGGGTGACAATGAGCAGTTCTTC. Encoded protein: CAISGASGGDNEQFF.

The sample holds a few counts of this clone. In DNA form, the CDR3 reads TGTGCCAGCAGCAAAGCGCTTTCGACTGCTCAAGAGACCCAGTACTTC. Translation gives CASSKALSTAQETQYF. The chain uses TRBV21-1 and TRBJ2-5; TRBD2 is the table's D call, not checked against the DNA. TRBV21-1 has pseudogene status. This CDR3 contains 16 residues.

This rearrangement joins TRBV6-4 to TRBJ1-1; 7 bases align to TRBD1. Per germline, CDR1 MRHNA and CDR2 SNTAGT. V lost 4 bases, J lost 2 bases, and 7 bases stayed unmatched. The CDR3 sequence is 15 residues long. The DNA for the CDR3 is TGTGCCAGCAGTGGTGACAGGGAGAGTAACACTGAAGCTTTCTTT. Translated: CASSGDRESNTEAFF.

The CDR3 protein is CASGLIGSSIEQFF. CDR3 sequence (DNA): TGTGCCAGCGGTTTGATAGGGAGCAGTATTGAGCAGTTCTTC. The chain is built from TRBV6-5 and TRBJ2-1; a weak D match, TRBD2 (5 bases). This CDR3 comprises 14 residues. Germline CDR1 MNHEY, CDR2 SVGAGI. V was pared by 8 bases and J by 9 bases, with 20 bases between.

The chain combines TRBV4-2 with TRBJ2-7, with 8 nucleotides matching TRBD2. This CDR3 comprises 16 residues. Germline lookup yields CDR1 LGHNA and CDR2 YNFKEQ. V gave up 0 bases and J gave up 3 bases; unmatched junction bases: 7. CDR3 nucleotide sequence: TGTGCCAGCAGCCAAGAGTTTCTAGCGGGCGGCTACGAGCAGTACTTC. This gives the protein CASSQEFLAGGYEQYF.

The chain recombines TRBV6-1 with TRBJ2-1; 8 nucleotides line up with TRBD2. Trimming at V came to 8 bases and at J to 3 bases, leaving 9 bases not matched to a gene. The length of the CDR3 is 15 residues. Germline V gene sequence: CDR1 MNHNS, CDR2 SASEGT. The CDR3 loop is CASRTGLASYNEQFF. As DNA, the CDR3 is TGTGCCAGCCGGACCGGACTAGCTAGCTACAATGAGCAGTTCTTC.

In its sample, this clone was seen a few times. This chain connects TRBV6-5 to TRBJ1-2; TRBD1 is a possible D gene (6 bases). Trimming stripped 0 bases from V and 2 bases from J, with 10 bases between. There are 15 residues in the CDR3. Germline values: CDR1 MNHEY, CDR2 SVGAGI. CDR3 amino acids: CASSYSVGHNYGYTF. CDR3 coding DNA: TGTGCCAGCAGTTACTCTGTGGGACACAACTATGGCTACACCTTC.

The chain combines TRBV4-1 with TRBJ2-7; 7 bases align to TRBD2. After removal of 5 bases from V and 4 bases from J, the junction contained 20 bases not matched to a gene. The CDR3 totals 18 residues. Germline CDR1 reads MGHRA; CDR2 reads YSYEKL. The CDR3 DNA sequence: TGCGCCAGCAGCTATCGAGGACCTACGGGGGGTGTTTTGTACGAGCAGTACTTC. It yields the protein CASSYRGPTGGVLYEQYF.

V usage is TRBV2 and J usage is TRBJ2-1; 9 bases agree with TRBD2. The V segment lost 9 bases and the J segment 8 bases; nucleotides outside the gene matches: 8. CDR1 is SNHLY, CDR2 FYNNEI, per germline. CDR3 length: 13 amino acids. The CDR3, as DNA: TGTGCCAGGGGTAGCGGGAGCATGGATGAGCAGTTCTTC. Residues: CARGSGSMDEQFF.

The chain uses TRBV19 and TRBJ2-7; 8 nucleotides line up with TRBD2. Germline V gene data show CDR1 as LNHDA and CDR2 as SQIVND (reference sequence). V lost 5 bases and J lost 5; bases outside the gene matches: 5. The CDR3 has 13 residues. In nucleotides, the CDR3 is TGTGCCAGTAGTTCCGGGACTAGTAACGAGCAGTACTTC. This sequence encodes CASSSGTSNEQYF.

This clone was counted once. This sequence joins TRBV19 and TRBJ2-1, with 9 bases matching TRBD1. The CDR3 runs 16 residues. Germline loops: CDR1 LNHDA, CDR2 SQIVND (reference sequence). The trim removed 5 bases at V and 7 bases at J, leaving 12 bases unmatched. In nucleotides, the CDR3 is TGTGCCAGTAGTGACAGGGGGGGTGGCCACCCGAATGAGCAGTTCTTC. This gives the protein CASSDRGGGHPNEQFF.

This sequence joins TRBV5-1 and TRBJ2-1, with 7 bases that match TRBD2. This CDR3 region has 19 residues. Germline lookup yields CDR1 SGHRS and CDR2 YFSETQ. V was clipped by 1 base and J by 0 bases; unmatched bases: 13. The CDR3 loop is CASSLKLAAISSSYNEQFF. The CDR3 nucleotides are TGCGCCAGCAGCTTGAAGCTAGCGGCCATTTCGAGCTCCTACAATGAGCAGTTCTTC.

The chain employs TRBV10-3 and TRBJ1-3; the D is unclear. V dropped 0 bases and J dropped 4 bases, with 1 base sitting between them. The CDR3 contains 12 residues. Germline assignment: CDR1 ENHRY and CDR2 SYGVKD. The CDR3 here is CAISESGNTIYF. As DNA, the CDR3 is TGTGCCATCAGTGAGTCGGGAAACACCATATATTTT.

V is TRBV18 and J is TRBJ1-4; possible D gene TRBD1, 6 bases. Germline CDR1 reads KGHSH; CDR2 reads LQKENI. The CDR3 is 14 residues long. Trimming pared 4 bases from V and 4 bases from J, leaving 10 bases between. CDR3 loop: CASSHRDFNEKLFF. The CDR3 region has the DNA TGTGCCAGCTCACACAGGGACTTTAATGAAAAACTGTTTTTT.

The CDR3 nucleotides read TGTGCCAGCAGTAAACAGGGCGAAAAACTGTTTTTT. Its protein product is CASSKQGEKLFF. The chain uses TRBV7-3 and TRBJ1-4; TRBD1 might be the D (6 bases). Trimming shortened V by 6 bases and J by 8 bases, and 10 bases separated the two germline ends. The CDR3 is 12 amino acids. The V gene's germline CDR1 is SGHTA and CDR2 FQGTGA.

The gene calls are TRBV5-5 and TRBJ2-5; no firm D call. The CDR3 runs to 17 residues. V gave up 1 base and J gave up 3 bases, with 19 bases separating them. Germline lookup yields CDR1 SGHKS and CDR2 YYEKEE (reference sequence). For the CDR3, the DNA is TGTGCCAGCAGCTTGCTGAGCGTACAAGGGATCGAAGAGACCCAGTACTTC. This gives the protein CASSLLSVQGIEETQYF.

The chain couples TRBV5-1 to TRBJ1-2; TRBD1 is a possible D gene (6 bases). Germline loops: CDR1 SGHRS, CDR2 YFSETQ. This CDR3 has 13 amino acids. V was trimmed by 4 bases and J by 6 bases, leaving 13 bases between them. Here the CDR3 DNA reads TGCGCCAGCAGCACCGCCGGGACAAATGGCTACACCTTC. It specifies CASSTAGTNGYTF.

V gene TRBV5-5 combines with J gene TRBJ1-2, with D possibly TRBD1 on 6 matching bases. The CDR3 is made up of 15 amino acids. Trimming removed 3 bases at V and 4 bases at J, with 16 bases between. Germline V gene data show CDR1 as SGHKS and CDR2 as YYEKEE (reference sequence). The CDR3 loop is CASSSPGALGYGYTF. CDR3 sequence (DNA): TGTGCCAGCAGCTCCCCGGGGGCCCTGGGCTATGGCTACACCTTC.

The chain joins TRBV7-9 to TRBJ2-1, with 8 positions matching TRBD2. V gave up 6 bases and J gave up 2 bases; unmatched junction bases: 12. This CDR3 is 17 amino acids long. Germline lookup yields CDR1 SEHNR and CDR2 FQNEAQ (reference sequence). CDR3 in amino acids: CASRPVQREFTYNEQFF. The CDR3 DNA reads TGTGCCAGCAGGCCAGTCCAGCGGGAGTTTACCTACAATGAGCAGTTCTTC.

This clone has only one observation. This rearrangement joins TRBV6-5 to TRBJ2-7; perhaps TRBD2 as D (6 bases). Trimming took 0 bases from V and 4 from J, leaving 16 bases between them. Germline V gene lookup returns CDR1 MNHEY and CDR2 SVGAGI. The CDR3 loop spans 16 amino acids. The CDR3 DNA is TGTGCCAGCAGTTACTCTCGGGGGAACCCCCCATACGAGCAGTACTTC. Amino acids: CASSYSRGNPPYEQYF.